The present T cell receptor (beta chain) was sequenced within a study of cytomegalovirus exposure and HLA in healthy donors. Study-level information: The 120 or so validation repertoires were produced on the same platform as the 700 or so repertoires of the first cohort. This was reported in a later analysis.

Study findings and constraints: Fewer than 200 TCR beta chains were listed as cytomegalovirus-associated. Generally TCR sequences proved uncommon, though certain public TCRs appeared in numerous donors. The TCR clusters that emerged in the first cohort tended, a later analysis found, to co-occur in the approximately 110 validation repertoires.

Germline loops: CDR1 MGHDK, CDR2 SYGVNS. V lost 4 bases to trimming and J lost 9 bases, with 16 bases between them. The CDR3 totals 14 residues. Using immunoSEQ multiplex PCR, the repertoire was profiled, and TCRdb retains in-frame clones only, with some absent. The table records roughly 120,000 clones, more than 70% of them present only once. This clone was detected once. As yet, its antigen is unknown. This TCR was recovered from a man younger than 35 in good health and CMV-seronegative. The sequencing input was PBMCs. The chain employs TRBV25-1 and TRBJ2-1; D perhaps matches TRBD2 (7 bases). The CDR3 DNA is TGTGCCAGCAGTGTTCCGGGGGGCCTAGGTGAGCAGTTCTTC. Its translation is CASSVPGGLGEQFF.